This paragraph covers one TCR beta chain sequence. In its sample, this clonotype was seen a few times. Its cognate antigen has yet to be identified. Base-call qualities are not available, and no considerably larger clone is one nucleotide away. The sample belongs to a study of human T cells and chemical hapten exposure (dated by TCRdb to the early 2020s). For the study in its entirety: For sensitization, 2% DPC in acetone was applied to a roughly 2 cm by roughly 2 cm area of upper inner arm skin. Patients additionally received weekly therapeutic DPC doses to the scalp throughout the roughly 25-week study period. Patch testing was done on the upper back using Finn chambers containing 0.01% DPC, and results were scored after 6 days according to International Contact Dermatitis Research Group standards. The mostly female patient cohort included alopecia areata with under or over 50% scalp involvement, alopecia totalis and alopecia universalis. Libraries were combined into a pool for sequencing, and differences in TCR yield between samples came mainly from small differences in library volumes within the pool. Peripheral blood TCR repertoire changes were tracked in vivo in alopecia patients during primary and secondary sensitization to the hapten diphenylcyclopropenone (DPC). Blood samples were taken from patients before sensitization (week 0) and then at 2, 6 and about 24 weeks after DPC sensitization. Twenty-nine alopecia patients provided blood for TCR sequencing at one to four time points (pre-sensitization, 2, 6 and 24 weeks). For every blood RNA sample, sequencing covered both the TCR alpha and TCR beta chains.

Library prep was done by RACE. Sequencing was performed on a NextSeq 500. During library preparation, unique molecular identifiers were attached to individual cDNA molecules so that TCRs could be counted quantitatively and reproducibly. In the original analysis: Samples had a median of roughly 98,000 TCRs, with a range from 23,224 to 690,600. The Decombinator software suite was used to annotate V, J and CDR3 in the TCR reads. To make PS versus PT1 abundance plots, every sample was subsampled to the same number of TCRs (28,000). Expanded TCRs were defined as absent before sensitization and observed at least eight times at the 2-week time point. Starting from the raw public reads, TCRdb applied fastp trimming at Q25, assembled clones with MiXCR and retained in-frame beta chains. Identical CDR3 protein sequences are pooled into one entry, listed with their most common genes and DNA. These V and J calls originate from TCRdb's pipeline instead of the authors' own analysis. The sample has tens of thousands of distinct CDR3 sequences on record, approximately 9.6% of them singletons. The ten largest clones add up to 11% to 15% of the sample.

On the study overall, not on this receptor specifically: After repeated subsampling, changes were observed in the strength of the expansion versus patch-test correlation and in the threshold at which the correlation became significant. Because every patient had alopecia, a presumed autoimmune disease, the patients' immune response might differ from that of healthy individuals. Significantly more large CDR3 similarity clusters were formed by expanded TCRs than by pre-sensitization or healthy control sets, consistent with antigen-driven responses. Patch test score was positively correlated with the number of PT1 expanded TCRs, with significance at thresholds 8, 16 and 32 but not at 4. No change with DPC sensitization was found in the number of TCRs above 1 in 1000 frequency, and no evidence of global repertoire structure alterations was found.

There are 16 amino acids in the CDR3, from cysteine to phenylalanine inclusive. Of the read, only the CDR3 DNA is kept; its 48 bases are in frame from base 1. The junction shows trimming of 1 base on V and 4 bases on J, and the gene matches do not reach 7 bases of it. In the germline V gene, CDR1 corresponds to LGHNA and CDR2 to YSLEER. In the paper's terms, the time point label means: patch test 2, 6 weeks after DPC sensitization. This sample's treatment or condition label indicates: therapeutic diphenylcyclopropenone sensitization with weekly scalp DPC. Unfractionated whole blood was collected in Tempus Blood RNA tubes, and total RNA was extracted from that blood. At every patch-test visit, the blood draw took place before the patch test was put on. To be eligible, patients had to be aged 18 to 70, diagnosed with alopecia and judged suitable for DPC therapy, while pregnant patients were excluded.

The clonotype originates from a woman aged 25 to 39 with alopecia areata. Some clones in this sample may be carry-over from other donors' samples. Sequenced here: whole blood, sampled in connection with sensitization to the hapten diphenylcyclopropenone (DPC). Recombination joined TRBV4-3 with TRBJ1-1; 9 nucleotides in the junction match TRBD1. The CDR3 region: CASSQGPGTGTTEAFF. The DNA is TGCGCCAGCAGCCAAGGGCCCGGGACAGGGACCACTGAAGCTTTCTTT.